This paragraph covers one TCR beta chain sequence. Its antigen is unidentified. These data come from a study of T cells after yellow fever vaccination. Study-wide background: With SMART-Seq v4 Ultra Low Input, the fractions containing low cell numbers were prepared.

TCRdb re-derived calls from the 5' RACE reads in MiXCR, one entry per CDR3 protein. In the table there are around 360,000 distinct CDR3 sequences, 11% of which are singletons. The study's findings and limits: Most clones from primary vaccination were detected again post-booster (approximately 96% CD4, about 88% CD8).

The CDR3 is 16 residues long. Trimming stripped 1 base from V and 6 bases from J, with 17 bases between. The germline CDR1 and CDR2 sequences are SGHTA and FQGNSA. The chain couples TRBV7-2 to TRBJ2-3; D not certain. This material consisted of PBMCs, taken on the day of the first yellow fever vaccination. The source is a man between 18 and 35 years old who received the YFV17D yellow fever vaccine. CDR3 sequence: CASSLGLGWVGDTQYF. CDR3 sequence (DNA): TGTGCCAGCAGCTTAGGGTTGGGGTGGGTCGGTGATACGCAGTATTTT.